This T cell receptor beta chain was identified during a study of cytotoxic CD8 clonotypes in ibrutinib-treated CLL. The overall study: Among responders, roughly 24 were partial and 2 complete; after median roughly 68 months, 14 stayed remitted and some 12 progressed. Response specimens were obtained following a median treatment duration of roughly 12 months, with a range of 6 to 36. General study findings and limits: Against age-matched healthy donors, baseline clonality ran higher and tracked circulating CD8+ T-cell counts.

A remark on this clone: Its antigen remains unknown.

TCR beta libraries used approximately 1.8 micrograms of genomic DNA from cryopreserved PBMCs. The table came from immunoSEQ multiplex PCR; TCRdb's copy has only in-frame clones and leaves some out. The table has some 35,000 clones, over 55% seen once. The CDR3 length is 15 residues. The germline V gene encodes CDR1 SQVTM and CDR2 ANQGSEA. Trimming pared 3 bases from V and 5 bases from J, leaving 16 bases between. This TCR was recovered from a human donor with chronic lymphocytic leukemia. V is TRBV29-1 and J is TRBJ2-2; the D gene is possibly TRBD2 (6 bases). The sample consisted of PBMCs, taken at disease progression, from a patient treated with ibrutinib. DNA of the CDR3: TGCAGCGTTGATGATGGAGGGGCGGGAACCGGGGAGCTGTTTTTT. Protein product: CSVDDGGAGTGELFF.